The following is a T cell receptor (beta chain) sequence with its context. Its antigen is unidentified. With a much larger clone just one base away, this may be a read error. Next came a second PCR, run for about 7 to 12 cycles, which used a sample-barcoded 5' primer along with a J-beta primer mix. In TCRdb, the 5' RACE reads were re-called with MiXCR into one record per CDR3 protein. The sample has about 1.6 million distinct CDR3 sequences, about 31% seen once. Germline V gene sequence: CDR1 LGHDT, CDR2 YNNKEL (reference sequence). The length of the CDR3 is 13 residues. The data belong to a study of blood T cells in healthy people across ages. Whole-study findings and limits: Roughly linear age-related decline in beta diversity appeared, significant by age approximately 40.

Isolated per sample were at least 6 million PBMCs. Sequencing input: blood. The rearrangement links TRBV3-1 to TRBJ1-1; D not certain. This TCR derives from a woman younger than 45 in good health. CDR3 nucleotides: TGTGCCGGCAGCCAAGTGGGCAACACTGAAGCTTTCTTT. Translation gives CAGSQVGNTEAFF.